A selection of T cell receptor beta chains follows, all from one sample in a study of T cells of healthy individuals. Each CDR3 protein is one row after TCRdb ran MiXCR on the 5' RACE reads. Of around 98,000 distinct CDR3 sequences listed, roughly a sixth are singletons. These TCRs come from a human donor in good health. Both conserved end residues are part of each CDR3.

J,V,CDR3
TRBJ2-5,TRBV5-1,CASSPVGATGGETQYF
TRBJ1-1,TRBV7-3,CASSSSPASTEAFF
TRBJ2-5,TRBV7-2,CASSPQLGTQYF
TRBJ2-7,TRBV18,CASSTGGSGTGGFYEQYF
TRBJ1-6,TRBV20-1,CSARDWDTNSPLHF
TRBJ2-7,TRBV20-1,CSARDPTSTGSYEQYF
TRBJ2-2,TRBV29-1,CSGSRGVNTGELFF
TRBJ2-1,TRBV20-1,CSARDFEQFF
TRBJ2-7,TRBV15,CATSRSRGSYEQYF
TRBJ2-2,TRBV30,CAWKAGANTGELFF
TRBJ2-3,TRBV3-1,CASSRGTRWDTQYF
TRBJ2-3,TRBV7-2,CASRPQGTDTQYF
TRBJ1-5,TRBV7-8,CASSSQGAGQPQHF
TRBJ1-2,TRBV5-1,CASSTDINYGYTF
TRBJ2-3,TRBV2,CASSEWLGGLAPDTQYF
TRBJ1-6,TRBV3-2,CASSPQGFNSPLHF
TRBJ2-1,TRBV28,CASRAGGYNEQFF
TRBJ2-3,TRBV15,CATTEVTTDTQYF
TRBJ2-6,TRBV2,CASQWTSGANVLTF
TRBJ2-1,TRBV6-5,CASSYKQSGFEQFF
TRBJ2-5,TRBV6-1,CASSETWSQETQYF
TRBJ1-1,TRBV12-3/TRBV12-4,CASSWDEAFF